Listed below are T cell receptor beta chains from one sample, sequenced in a study of OX40 agonist ivuxolimab in advanced cancers. The protocol was immunoSEQ multiplex PCR, while the TCRdb copy is restricted to in-frame clones and leaves out a portion. The data show tens of thousands of clones, with roughly 82% seen just once and around 9.9% held by the top ten. The sample was CD4+ or CD8+ T cells sorted from blood, taken in a trial of the OX40 agonist ivuxolimab. The receptors stem from an adult with an advanced solid tumor such as melanoma, head and neck, liver or kidney cancer. The CDR3 runs from the conserved cysteine through the conserved F or W. The order of the fields is J gene, D gene, V gene, clone size, CDR3 protein, CDR3 DNA. The D gene is left open where the match is weak. Part of the rows lack a size; the others show once, few, many or a class for expanded clones.

J gene: TRBJ1-4
D gene: .
V gene: TRBV9
clone size: .
CDR3 protein: CASSPRGGGEKLFF
CDR3 DNA: TGTGCCAGCAGCCCAAGGGGCGGGGGCGAAAAACTGTTTTTT

J gene: TRBJ1-6
D gene: .
V gene: TRBV18
clone size: once
CDR3 protein: CASSPSTAYNSPLHF
CDR3 DNA: TGTGCCAGCTCACCTTCGACGGCGTATAATTCACCCCTCCACTTT

J gene: TRBJ2-5
D gene: .
V gene: TRBV5-8
clone size: .
CDR3 protein: CASSLGYQETQYF
CDR3 DNA: TGTGCCAGCAGCTTGGGATACCAAGAGACCCAGTACTTC

J gene: TRBJ2-7
D gene: .
V gene: TRBV10-1
clone size: .
CDR3 protein: CASSEFNGKTALYEQYF
CDR3 DNA: TGCGCCAGCAGTGAGTTTAACGGGAAGACGGCTTTATACGAGCAGTACTTC

J gene: TRBJ1-1
D gene: .
V gene: TRBV7-2
clone size: .
CDR3 protein: CASSQVMGQNTEAFF
CDR3 DNA: TGTGCCAGCAGCCAAGTGATGGGACAGAACACTGAAGCTTTCTTT

J gene: TRBJ2-2
D gene: .
V gene: TRBV30
clone size: .
CDR3 protein: CAWSPGRGTGELFF
CDR3 DNA: TGTGCCTGGAGCCCGGGACGGGGGACCGGGGAGCTGTTTTTT

J gene: TRBJ2-2
D gene: TRBD1
V gene: TRBV9
clone size: .
CDR3 protein: CASSATGGETGELFF
CDR3 DNA: TGTGCCAGCAGCGCGACAGGGGGAGAAACCGGGGAGCTGTTTTTT

J gene: TRBJ1-5
D gene: .
V gene: TRBV6-1
clone size: .
CDR3 protein: CASSRLYQPQHF
CDR3 DNA: TGTGCCAGCAGCCGTTTATATCAGCCCCAGCATTTT

J gene: TRBJ1-1
D gene: .
V gene: TRBV5-6
clone size: .
CDR3 protein: CASSPPWAGTEAFF
CDR3 DNA: TGTGCCAGCAGCCCCCCGTGGGCTGGCACTGAAGCTTTCTTT

J gene: TRBJ2-4
D gene: .
V gene: TRBV12-2
clone size: .
CDR3 protein: CASRPRAHPRDSGNIQYF
CDR3 DNA: TGTGCAAGTCGCCCCCGGGCGCACCCCCGGGACTCTGGAAACATTCAGTACTTC

J gene: TRBJ2-1
D gene: .
V gene: TRBV21-1
clone size: .
CDR3 protein: CASSHRARDSHNEQFF
CDR3 DNA: TGTGCCAGCAGCCACAGGGCGAGGGACTCCCACAATGAGCAGTTCTTC

J gene: TRBJ1-3
D gene: .
V gene: TRBV7-8
clone size: .
CDR3 protein: CASSPLTGTGNTIYF
CDR3 DNA: TGTGCCAGCAGCCCACTTACCGGGACAGGAAACACCATATATTTT

J gene: TRBJ2-3
D gene: TRBD2
V gene: TRBV9
clone size: .
CDR3 protein: CASSVESGATSTDTQYF
CDR3 DNA: TGTGCCAGCAGCGTAGAGAGCGGGGCCACTAGCACAGATACGCAGTATTTT

J gene: TRBJ1-1
D gene: TRBD1
V gene: TRBV5-1
clone size: .
CDR3 protein: CASSPDRGVQNTEAFF
CDR3 DNA: TGCGCCAGCAGTCCGGACAGGGGCGTGCAGAACACTGAAGCTTTCTTT

J gene: TRBJ2-1
D gene: .
V gene: TRBV28
clone size: .
CDR3 protein: CASSYGKGEQFF
CDR3 DNA: TGTGCCAGCAGTTATGGGAAGGGTGAGCAGTTCTTC

J gene: TRBJ2-3
D gene: .
V gene: TRBV5-1
clone size: .
CDR3 protein: CASTTGRTDTQYF
CDR3 DNA: TGCGCCAGCACAACGGGGCGGACAGATACGCAGTATTTT

J gene: TRBJ2-3
D gene: .
V gene: TRBV7-9
clone size: .
CDR3 protein: CASSFQGRDTQYF
CDR3 DNA: TGTGCCAGCAGCTTCCAGGGCCGGGATACGCAGTATTTT

J gene: TRBJ2-1
D gene: .
V gene: TRBV9
clone size: .
CDR3 protein: CASSLGQTSLNEQFF
CDR3 DNA: TGTGCCAGCAGCCTCGGACAGACGTCGCTGAATGAGCAGTTCTTC

J gene: TRBJ2-5
D gene: .
V gene: TRBV2
clone size: few
CDR3 protein: CASSEIRGPLTETQYF
CDR3 DNA: TGTGCCAGCAGTGAGATTCGAGGCCCCCTCACGGAGACCCAGTACTTC

J gene: TRBJ1-1
D gene: TRBD1
V gene: TRBV28
clone size: .
CDR3 protein: CATGQGKPEAFF
CDR3 DNA: TGTGCCACAGGACAGGGAAAACCTGAAGCTTTCTTT

J gene: TRBJ2-5
D gene: .
V gene: TRBV30
clone size: .
CDR3 protein: CAWEGGGHPTQYF
CDR3 DNA: TGTGCCTGGGAAGGGGGGGGACACCCGACCCAGTACTTC

J gene: TRBJ1-3
D gene: .
V gene: TRBV12-1
clone size: .
CDR3 protein: CASSFAAGMRNTIYF
CDR3 DNA: TGTGCCAGCAGCTTTGCCGCAGGAATGAGAAACACCATATATTTT

J gene: TRBJ1-2
D gene: .
V gene: TRBV13
clone size: once
CDR3 protein: CASSFIGPNGYTF
CDR3 DNA: TGTGCCAGCAGCTTCATAGGGCCTAATGGCTACACCTTC

J gene: TRBJ1-1
D gene: .
V gene: TRBV12-5
clone size: .
CDR3 protein: CASGLVLGLNTEAFF
CDR3 DNA: TGTGCTAGTGGTTTGGTACTGGGGTTGAACACTGAAGCTTTCTTT

J gene: TRBJ2-3
D gene: TRBD1
V gene: TRBV5-1
clone size: once
CDR3 protein: CASSLVPGQGALSDTQYF
CDR3 DNA: TGCGCCAGCAGCTTGGTACCGGGACAGGGGGCTCTATCAGATACGCAGTATTTT

J gene: TRBJ1-6
D gene: .
V gene: TRBV27
clone size: .
CDR3 protein: CASSLELGGLGVRSPLHF
CDR3 DNA: TGTGCCAGCAGTTTGGAGTTAGGAGGACTGGGTGTACGTTCACCCCTCCACTTT

J gene: TRBJ1-1
D gene: .
V gene: TRBV7-9
clone size: .
CDR3 protein: CASSYSTNTEAFF
CDR3 DNA: TGTGCCAGCAGCTATTCAACGAACACTGAAGCTTTCTTT

J gene: TRBJ1-1
D gene: TRBD1
V gene: TRBV13
clone size: .
CDR3 protein: CASSSYRGEAEAFF
CDR3 DNA: TGTGCCAGCAGCTCTTACAGGGGGGAGGCTGAAGCTTTCTTT

J gene: TRBJ2-5
D gene: TRBD2
V gene: TRBV10-3
clone size: .
CDR3 protein: CAISEGGGGQETQYF
CDR3 DNA: TGTGCCATCAGTGAAGGCGGGGGGGGCCAAGAGACCCAGTACTTC

J gene: TRBJ2-7
D gene: .
V gene: TRBV7-2
clone size: .
CDR3 protein: CASSGPPWSYEQYF
CDR3 DNA: TGTGCCAGCAGCGGACCGCCTTGGAGCTACGAGCAGTACTTC

J gene: TRBJ2-7
D gene: TRBD2
V gene: TRBV2
clone size: .
CDR3 protein: CASRGTSGSGYEQYF
CDR3 DNA: TGTGCCAGCAGGGGGACTAGCGGGAGTGGGTACGAGCAGTACTTC

J gene: TRBJ2-5
D gene: TRBD1
V gene: TRBV18
clone size: .
CDR3 protein: CASSPIGGQGHETQYF
CDR3 DNA: TGTGCCAGCTCACCAATAGGCGGACAGGGGCACGAGACCCAGTACTTC

J gene: TRBJ2-5
D gene: .
V gene: TRBV30
clone size: .
CDR3 protein: CAWSVSLQETQYF
CDR3 DNA: TGTGCCTGGAGTGTAAGTCTACAAGAGACCCAGTACTTC

J gene: TRBJ1-1
D gene: .
V gene: TRBV7-9
clone size: .
CDR3 protein: CASSLGSGVELKAFF
CDR3 DNA: TGTGCCAGCAGCTTAGGGTCGGGGGTCGAATTGAAAGCTTTCTTT

J gene: TRBJ2-7
D gene: TRBD1
V gene: TRBV28
clone size: .
CDR3 protein: CASAGTDSYEQYF
CDR3 DNA: TGTGCCAGCGCCGGGACAGACTCCTACGAGCAGTACTTC

J gene: TRBJ1-2
D gene: .
V gene: TRBV19
clone size: .
CDR3 protein: CASSINGEQMGYGYTF
CDR3 DNA: TGTGCCAGTAGTATTAACGGCGAGCAAATGGGCTATGGCTACACCTTC

J gene: TRBJ1-1
D gene: .
V gene: TRBV18
clone size: .
CDR3 protein: CASSWKPFEAFF
CDR3 DNA: TGTGCCAGCTCGTGGAAACCATTTGAAGCTTTCTTT

J gene: TRBJ2-2
D gene: .
V gene: TRBV6-4
clone size: .
CDR3 protein: CASSDSPRTNTGELFF
CDR3 DNA: TGTGCCAGCAGTGACTCCCCGCGGACTAACACCGGGGAGCTGTTTTTT

J gene: TRBJ2-3
D gene: .
V gene: TRBV7-3
clone size: .
CDR3 protein: CASSLGEKADTQYF
CDR3 DNA: TGTGCCAGCAGCTTAGGGGAGAAGGCAGATACGCAGTATTTT

J gene: TRBJ1-5
D gene: .
V gene: TRBV4-1
clone size: once
CDR3 protein: CASSQDGTKGQPQHF
CDR3 DNA: TGCGCCAGCAGCCAAGATGGCACCAAGGGACAGCCCCAGCATTTT

J gene: TRBJ2-1
D gene: TRBD2
V gene: TRBV7-2
clone size: .
CDR3 protein: CASSALPVTSANEQFF
CDR3 DNA: TGTGCCAGCAGCGCCCTACCCGTAACTAGCGCGAATGAGCAGTTCTTC

J gene: TRBJ1-6
D gene: .
V gene: TRBV6-1
clone size: .
CDR3 protein: CASSVMQGMGSPLHF
CDR3 DNA: TGTGCCAGCAGTGTGATGCAGGGGATGGGTTCACCCCTCCACTTT

J gene: TRBJ2-1
D gene: TRBD2
V gene: TRBV2
clone size: .
CDR3 protein: CAKNSGGARNEQFF
CDR3 DNA: TGTGCCAAAAATAGCGGGGGGGCCAGGAATGAGCAGTTCTTC

J gene: TRBJ2-7
D gene: TRBD2
V gene: TRBV23-1
clone size: once
CDR3 protein: CASSQGLAEYYEQYF
CDR3 DNA: TGCGCCAGCAGTCAGGGACTAGCGGAATACTACGAGCAGTACTTC

J gene: TRBJ1-4
D gene: .
V gene: TRBV9
clone size: .
CDR3 protein: CASSPSSATNEKLFF
CDR3 DNA: TGTGCCAGCAGCCCCAGCAGTGCAACTAATGAAAAACTGTTTTTT

J gene: TRBJ2-5
D gene: TRBD1
V gene: TRBV6-1
clone size: .
CDR3 protein: CASSRDRWKETQYF
CDR3 DNA: TGTGCCAGCAGTAGGGACAGGTGGAAAGAGACCCAGTACTTC

J gene: TRBJ1-6
D gene: TRBD1
V gene: TRBV10-3
clone size: .
CDR3 protein: CAISSTGDSPLHF
CDR3 DNA: TGTGCCATCAGTTCCACAGGGGATTCACCCCTCCACTTT

J gene: TRBJ2-5
D gene: .
V gene: TRBV7-9
clone size: .
CDR3 protein: CASTRLTGPQETQYF
CDR3 DNA: TGTGCCAGCACCCGATTGACAGGACCCCAAGAGACCCAGTACTTC

J gene: TRBJ2-2
D gene: .
V gene: TRBV29-1
clone size: .
CDR3 protein: CSVVNPASERFESWELFF
CDR3 DNA: TGCAGCGTTGTTAATCCTGCGTCGGAGCGATTCGAGTCTTGGGAGCTGTTTTTT

J gene: TRBJ1-4
D gene: TRBD1
V gene: TRBV19
clone size: .
CDR3 protein: CASSKDRGKTNEKLFF
CDR3 DNA: TGTGCCAGTAGTAAAGACAGGGGGAAGACTAATGAAAAACTGTTTTTT